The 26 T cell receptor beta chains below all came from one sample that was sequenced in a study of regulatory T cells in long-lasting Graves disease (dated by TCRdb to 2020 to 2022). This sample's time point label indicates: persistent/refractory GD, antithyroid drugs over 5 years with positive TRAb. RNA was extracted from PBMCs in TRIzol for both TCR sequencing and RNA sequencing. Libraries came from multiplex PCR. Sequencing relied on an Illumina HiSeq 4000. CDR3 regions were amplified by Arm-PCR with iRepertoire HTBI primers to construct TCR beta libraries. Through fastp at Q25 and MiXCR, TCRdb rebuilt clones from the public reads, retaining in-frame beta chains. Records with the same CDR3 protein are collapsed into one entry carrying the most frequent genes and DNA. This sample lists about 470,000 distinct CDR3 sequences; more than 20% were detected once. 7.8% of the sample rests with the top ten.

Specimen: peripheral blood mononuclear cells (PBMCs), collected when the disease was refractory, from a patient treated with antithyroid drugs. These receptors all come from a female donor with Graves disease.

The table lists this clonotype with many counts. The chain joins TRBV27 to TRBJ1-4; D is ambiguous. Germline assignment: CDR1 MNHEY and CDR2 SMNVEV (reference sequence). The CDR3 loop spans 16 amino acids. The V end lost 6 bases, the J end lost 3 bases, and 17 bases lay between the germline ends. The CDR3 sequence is CASRAVHYAPNEKLFF. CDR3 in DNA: TGTGCCAGCAGAGCCGTTCATTACGCTCCTAATGAAAAACTGTTTTTT.

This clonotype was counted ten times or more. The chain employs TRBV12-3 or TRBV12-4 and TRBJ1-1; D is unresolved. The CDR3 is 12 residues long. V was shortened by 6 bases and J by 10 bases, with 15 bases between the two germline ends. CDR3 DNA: TGTGCCAGCAGCCCCGCCGACCTGGGAGCTTTCTTT. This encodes CASSPADLGAFF.

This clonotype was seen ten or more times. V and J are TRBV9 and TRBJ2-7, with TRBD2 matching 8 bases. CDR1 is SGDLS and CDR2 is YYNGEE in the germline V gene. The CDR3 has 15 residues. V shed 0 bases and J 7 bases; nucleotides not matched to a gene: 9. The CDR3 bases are TGTGCCAGCAGCGTAGGGGTAGCGGGGAGTTTTGAGCAGTACTTC. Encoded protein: CASSVGVAGSFEQYF.

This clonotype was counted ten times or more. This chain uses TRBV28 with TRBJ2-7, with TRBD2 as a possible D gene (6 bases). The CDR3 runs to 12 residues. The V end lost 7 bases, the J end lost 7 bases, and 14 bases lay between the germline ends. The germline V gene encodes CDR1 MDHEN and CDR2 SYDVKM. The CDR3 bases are TGTGCCAGCAAGGAGGGCTTGAGGGAGCAGTACTTC. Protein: CASKEGLREQYF.

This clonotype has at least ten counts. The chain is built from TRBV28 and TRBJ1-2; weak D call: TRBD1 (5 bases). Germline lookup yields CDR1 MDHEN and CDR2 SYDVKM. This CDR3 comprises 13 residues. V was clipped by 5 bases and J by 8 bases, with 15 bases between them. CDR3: CASSGDLRYGYTF. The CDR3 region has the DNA TGTGCCAGCAGTGGGGACCTAAGGTACGGCTACACCTTC.

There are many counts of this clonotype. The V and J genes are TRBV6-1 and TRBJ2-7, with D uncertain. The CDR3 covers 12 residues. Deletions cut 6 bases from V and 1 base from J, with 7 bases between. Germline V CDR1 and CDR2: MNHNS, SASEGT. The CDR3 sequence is CASSPTSYEQYF. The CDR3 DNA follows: TGTGCCAGCAGCCCGACATCCTACGAGCAGTACTTC.

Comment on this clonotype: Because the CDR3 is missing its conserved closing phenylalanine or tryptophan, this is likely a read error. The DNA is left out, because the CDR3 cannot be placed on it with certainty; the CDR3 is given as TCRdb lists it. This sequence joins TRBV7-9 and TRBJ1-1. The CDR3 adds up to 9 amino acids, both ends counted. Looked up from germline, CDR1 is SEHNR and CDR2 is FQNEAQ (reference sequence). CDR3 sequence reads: CASSHQKQR.

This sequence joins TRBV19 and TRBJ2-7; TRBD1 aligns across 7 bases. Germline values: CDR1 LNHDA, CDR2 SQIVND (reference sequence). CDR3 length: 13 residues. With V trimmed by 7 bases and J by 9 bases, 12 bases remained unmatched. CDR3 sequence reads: CASTPAAGGVQYF. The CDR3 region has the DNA TGTGCCAGTACCCCTGCGGCAGGGGGTGTGCAGTACTTC.

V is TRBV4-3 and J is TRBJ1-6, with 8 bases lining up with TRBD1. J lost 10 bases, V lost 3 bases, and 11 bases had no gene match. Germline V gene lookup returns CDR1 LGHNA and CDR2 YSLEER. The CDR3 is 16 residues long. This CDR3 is CASSQEGGRGLSPLHF. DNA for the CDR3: TGCGCCAGCAGCCAGGAAGGTGGCAGGGGGCTCTCACCCCTCCACTTT.

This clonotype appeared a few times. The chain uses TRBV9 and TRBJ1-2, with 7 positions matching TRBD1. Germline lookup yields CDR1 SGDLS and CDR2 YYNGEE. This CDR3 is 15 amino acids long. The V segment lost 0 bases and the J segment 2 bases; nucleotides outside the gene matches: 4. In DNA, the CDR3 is TGTGCCAGCAGCGTAGTGCAGACAGGGAACTATGGCTACACCTTC. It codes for CASSVVQTGNYGYTF.

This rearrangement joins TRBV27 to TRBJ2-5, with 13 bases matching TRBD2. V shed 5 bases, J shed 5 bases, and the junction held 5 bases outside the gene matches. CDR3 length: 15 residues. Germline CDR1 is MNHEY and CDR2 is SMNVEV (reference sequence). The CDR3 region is CASSPQLAGGETQYF. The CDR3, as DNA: TGTGCCAGCAGTCCCCAACTAGCGGGAGGGGAGACCCAGTACTTC.

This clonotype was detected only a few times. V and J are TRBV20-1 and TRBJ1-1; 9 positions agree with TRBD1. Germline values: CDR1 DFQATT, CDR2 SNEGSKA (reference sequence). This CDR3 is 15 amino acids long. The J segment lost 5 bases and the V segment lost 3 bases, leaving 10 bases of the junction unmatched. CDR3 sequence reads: CSASTAGTGNTEAFF. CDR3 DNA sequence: TGCAGTGCTAGTACTGCCGGGACAGGGAATACTGAAGCTTTCTTT.

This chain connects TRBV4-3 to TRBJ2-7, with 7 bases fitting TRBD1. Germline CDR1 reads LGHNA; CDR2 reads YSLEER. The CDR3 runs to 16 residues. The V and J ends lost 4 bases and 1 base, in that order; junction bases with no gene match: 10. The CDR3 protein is CASSRDSGTESYEQYF. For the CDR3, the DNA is TGCGCCAGCAGCCGCGATTCCGGGACAGAATCCTACGAGCAGTACTTC.

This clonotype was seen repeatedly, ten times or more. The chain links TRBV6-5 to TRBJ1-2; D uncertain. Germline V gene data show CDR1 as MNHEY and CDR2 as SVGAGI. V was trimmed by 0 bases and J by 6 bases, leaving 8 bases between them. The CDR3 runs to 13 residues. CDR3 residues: CASSYSDGDGYTF. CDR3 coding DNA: TGTGCCAGCAGTTACTCAGATGGGGATGGCTACACCTTC.

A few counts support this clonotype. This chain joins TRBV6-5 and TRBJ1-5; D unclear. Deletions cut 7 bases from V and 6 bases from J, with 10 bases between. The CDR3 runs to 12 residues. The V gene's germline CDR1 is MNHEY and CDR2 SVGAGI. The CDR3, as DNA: TGTGCCAGCATGGTACTCGGTCAGCCCCAGCATTTT. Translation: CASMVLGQPQHF.

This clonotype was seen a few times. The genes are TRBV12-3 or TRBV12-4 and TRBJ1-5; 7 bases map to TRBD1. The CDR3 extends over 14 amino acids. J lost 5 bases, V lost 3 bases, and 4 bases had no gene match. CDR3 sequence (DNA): TGTGCCAGCAGTTTTAGGGACAGCTATCAGCCCCAGCATTTT. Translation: CASSFRDSYQPQHF.

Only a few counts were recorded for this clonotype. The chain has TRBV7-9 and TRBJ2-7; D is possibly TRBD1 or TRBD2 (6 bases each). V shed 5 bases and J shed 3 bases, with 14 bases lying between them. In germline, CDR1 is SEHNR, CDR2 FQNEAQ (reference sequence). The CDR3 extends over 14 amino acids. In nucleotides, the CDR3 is TGTGCCAGCAGCCCGAGGGGGGAGTTCTACGAGCAGTACTTC. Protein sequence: CASSPRGEFYEQYF.

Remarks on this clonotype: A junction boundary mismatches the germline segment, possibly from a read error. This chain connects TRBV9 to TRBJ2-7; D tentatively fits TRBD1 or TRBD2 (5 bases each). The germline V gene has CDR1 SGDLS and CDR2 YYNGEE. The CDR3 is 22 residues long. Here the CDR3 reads CASSVVDQRVGGAPPPKREQYF. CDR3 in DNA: TGTGCCAGTAGCGTAGTTGACCAGCGAGTGGGTGGGGCCCCCCCACCCAAGAGGGAGCAGTACTTC.

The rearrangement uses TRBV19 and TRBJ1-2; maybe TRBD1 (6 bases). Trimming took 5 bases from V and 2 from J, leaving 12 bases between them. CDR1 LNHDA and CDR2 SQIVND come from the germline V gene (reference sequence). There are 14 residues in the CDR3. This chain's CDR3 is CASSVWDKNYGYTF. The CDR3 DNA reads TGTGCCAGTAGTGTTTGGGACAAGAACTATGGCTACACCTTC.

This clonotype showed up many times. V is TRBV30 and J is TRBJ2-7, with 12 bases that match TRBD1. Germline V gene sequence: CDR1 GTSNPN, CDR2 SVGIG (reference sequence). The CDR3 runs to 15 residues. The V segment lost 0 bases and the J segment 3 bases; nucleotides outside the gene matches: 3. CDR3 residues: CAWSVGTGGHYEQYF. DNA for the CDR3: TGTGCCTGGAGTGTCGGGACAGGGGGCCACTACGAGCAGTACTTC. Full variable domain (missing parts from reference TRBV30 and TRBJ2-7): SQTIHQWPATLVQPVGSPLSLECTVEGTSNPNLYWYRQAAGRGLQLLFYSVGIGQISSEVPQNLSASRPQDRQFILSSKKLLLSDSGFYLCAWSVGTGGHYEQYFGPGTRLTVT.

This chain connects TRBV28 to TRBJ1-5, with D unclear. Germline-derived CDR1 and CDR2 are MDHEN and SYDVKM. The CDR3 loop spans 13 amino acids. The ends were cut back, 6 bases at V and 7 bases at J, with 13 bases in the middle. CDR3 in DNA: TGTGCCAGCAGATCCGGCACCCCCCAGCCCCAGCATTTT. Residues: CASRSGTPQPQHF.

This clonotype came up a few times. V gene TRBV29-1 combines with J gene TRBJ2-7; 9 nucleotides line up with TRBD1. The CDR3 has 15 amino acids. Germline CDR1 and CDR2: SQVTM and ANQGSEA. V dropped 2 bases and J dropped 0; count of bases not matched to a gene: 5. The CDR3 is CSVELRDRASYEQYF. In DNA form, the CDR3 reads TGCAGCGTTGAACTCCGGGACAGGGCCTCCTACGAGCAGTACTTC.

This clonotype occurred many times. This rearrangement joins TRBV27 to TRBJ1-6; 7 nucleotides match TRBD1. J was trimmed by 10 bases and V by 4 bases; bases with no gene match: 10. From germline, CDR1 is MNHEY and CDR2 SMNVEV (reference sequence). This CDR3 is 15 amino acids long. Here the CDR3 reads CASSSIQGQRSPLHF. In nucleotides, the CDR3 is TGTGCCAGCAGTTCCATACAGGGACAGCGATCACCCCTCCACTTT.

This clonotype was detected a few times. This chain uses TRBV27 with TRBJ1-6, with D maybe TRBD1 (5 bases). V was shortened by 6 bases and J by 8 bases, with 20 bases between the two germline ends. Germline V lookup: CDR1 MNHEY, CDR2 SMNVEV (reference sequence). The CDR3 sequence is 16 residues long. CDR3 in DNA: TGTGCCAGCAGCAATTGGGGGAATATCGGCGATTCACCCCTCCACTTT. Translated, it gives CASSNWGNIGDSPLHF.

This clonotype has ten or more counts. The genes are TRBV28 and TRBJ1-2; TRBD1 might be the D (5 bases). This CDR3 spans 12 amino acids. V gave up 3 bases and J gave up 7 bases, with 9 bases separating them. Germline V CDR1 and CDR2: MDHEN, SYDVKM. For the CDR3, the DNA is TGTGCCAGCAGTTTTGGGGCGCGTGGCTACACCTTC. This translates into CASSFGARGYTF.

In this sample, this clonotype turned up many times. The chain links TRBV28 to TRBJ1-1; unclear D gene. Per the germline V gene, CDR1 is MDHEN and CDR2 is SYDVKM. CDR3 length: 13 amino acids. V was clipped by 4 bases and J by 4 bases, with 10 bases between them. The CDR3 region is CASSSWGGTEAFF. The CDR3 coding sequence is TGTGCCAGCAGTTCTTGGGGAGGCACTGAAGCTTTCTTT. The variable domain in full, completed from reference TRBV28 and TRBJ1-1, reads DVKVTQSSRYLVKRTGEKVFLECVQDMDHENMFWYRQDPGLGLRLIYFSYDVKMKEKGDIPEGYSVSREKKERFSLILESASTNQTSMYLCASSSWGGTEAFFGQGTRLTVV.